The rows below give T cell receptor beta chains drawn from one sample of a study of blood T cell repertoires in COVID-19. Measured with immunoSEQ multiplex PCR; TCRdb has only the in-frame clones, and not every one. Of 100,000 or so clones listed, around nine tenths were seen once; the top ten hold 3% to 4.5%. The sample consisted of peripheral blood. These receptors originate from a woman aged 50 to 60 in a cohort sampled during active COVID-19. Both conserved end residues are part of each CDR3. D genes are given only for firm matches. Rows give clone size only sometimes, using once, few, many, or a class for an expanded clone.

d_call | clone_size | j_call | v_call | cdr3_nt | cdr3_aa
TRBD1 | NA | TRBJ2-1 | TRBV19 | TGTGCCAGTAGTACAGCCGGGACAGGGGTGTCTCTGGATGAGCAGTTCTTC | CASSTAGTGVSLDEQFF
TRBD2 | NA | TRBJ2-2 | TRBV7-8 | TGTGCCAGCAGCTTAGGTTCGGCTAGCGGTTACACCGGGGAGCTGTTTTTT | CASSLGSASGYTGELFF
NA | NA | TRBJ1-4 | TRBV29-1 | TGCAGCGTCGCACAGGGAGTCGGAGAAAAACTGTTTTTT | CSVAQGVGEKLFF
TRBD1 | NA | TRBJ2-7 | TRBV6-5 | TGTGCCAGCAGCAAAGACAGGGGCTCCTCCTACGAGCAGTACTTC | CASSKDRGSSYEQYF
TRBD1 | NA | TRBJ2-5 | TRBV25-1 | TGTGCCAGCAGTGGGGACAGGGGCGAACAAGAGACCCAGTACTTC | CASSGDRGEQETQYF
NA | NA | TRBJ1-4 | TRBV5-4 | TGTGCCAGCAGCCCCCGGGGAGGGGTAGAAGAAAAACTGTTTTTT | CASSPRGGVEEKLFF
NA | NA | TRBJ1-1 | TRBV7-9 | TGTGCCAGCAGCTTAAGTTCAGGTCTTGAAGCTTTCTTT | CASSLSSGLEAFF
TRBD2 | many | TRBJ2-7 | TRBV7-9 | TGTGCCAGCAGCTCCGGGACTAGCGGGAGGGGTAACGAGCAGTACTTC | CASSSGTSGRGNEQYF
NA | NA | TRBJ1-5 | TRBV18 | TGTGCCAGCTCACCAGAGTTCAATCAGCCCCAGCATTTT | CASSPEFNQPQHF
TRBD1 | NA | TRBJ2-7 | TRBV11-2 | TGTGCCAGCAGCTTAGCGACAGGGACGTACGAGCAGTACTTC | CASSLATGTYEQYF
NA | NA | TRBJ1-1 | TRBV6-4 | TGTGCCAGCAGTGATACAATTTCAGGGGTAACCACTGAAGCTTTCTTT | CASSDTISGVTTEAFF
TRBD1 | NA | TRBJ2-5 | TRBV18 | TGTGCCAGCTCACCACTCAACAGGGGCCAAGAGACCCAGTACTTC | CASSPLNRGQETQYF
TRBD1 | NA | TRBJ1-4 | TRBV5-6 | TGTGCCAGCAGTCCGGACAGGGGGTCGACTAATGAAAAACTGTTTTTT | CASSPDRGSTNEKLFF
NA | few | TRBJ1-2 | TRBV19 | TGTGCCAGTAGAGCACAACAGGGCGCCTATGGCTACACCTTC | CASRAQQGAYGYTF
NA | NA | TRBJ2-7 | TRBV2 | TGTGCCAGCAGTGGACTATCGCGGGCTTACGAGCAGTACTTC | CASSGLSRAYEQYF
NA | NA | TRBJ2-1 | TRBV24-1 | TGTGCCACCAGCATAGGGGGCTCCTACAATGAGCAGTTCTTC | CATSIGGSYNEQFF
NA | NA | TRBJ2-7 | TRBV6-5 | TGTGCCAGCTCAGGGTCAGGGAACGAGCAGTACTTC | CASSGSGNEQYF
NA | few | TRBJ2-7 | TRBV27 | TGTGCCAGCAGTTCCGTCCCTTACGAGCAGTACTTC | CASSSVPYEQYF
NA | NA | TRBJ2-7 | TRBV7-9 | TGTGCCAGCAGCCCCCCCGGGGGTGGGGAGCAGTACTTC | CASSPPGGGEQYF
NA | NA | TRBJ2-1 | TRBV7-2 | TGTGCCAGCAGCGTAGACAGGTCCTACAATGAGCAGTTCTTC | CASSVDRSYNEQFF
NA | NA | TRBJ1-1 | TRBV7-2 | TGTGCCAGCAGCTTAGTACGAGTTATGAACACTGAAGCTTTCTTT | CASSLVRVMNTEAFF
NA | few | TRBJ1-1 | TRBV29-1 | TGCAGCGTTGTAAGCGGTGCTGAAGCTTTCTTT | CSVVSGAEAFF
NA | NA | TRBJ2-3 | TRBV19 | TGTGCCAGTAGTTTAGGTGGTGAGGGATCGAGCACAGATACGCAGTATTTT | CASSLGGEGSSTDTQYF
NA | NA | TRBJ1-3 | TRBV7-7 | TGTGCTAGCAGCTTAAGCATGACACCTGGAAACACCATATATTTT | CASSLSMTPGNTIYF
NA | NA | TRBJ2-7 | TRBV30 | TGTGCCTGGAGTGTAGGGGGAGGGTCCTACGAGCAGTACTTC | CAWSVGGGSYEQYF
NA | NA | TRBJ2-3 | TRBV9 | TGTGCCAGCAGCGTAGGCGGACACAGCACAGATACGCAGTATTTT | CASSVGGHSTDTQYF
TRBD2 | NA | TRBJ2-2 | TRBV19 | TGTGCCAGTAGTCTGAGCGGGAGGGCCTCTGGGGAGCTGTTTTTT | CASSLSGRASGELFF
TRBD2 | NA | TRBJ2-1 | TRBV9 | TGTGCCAGCAGCGTAGGACTAGCGGGGGCGCTTTACAATGAGCAGTTCTTC | CASSVGLAGALYNEQFF
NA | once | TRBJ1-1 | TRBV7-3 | TGTGCCAGCTCACTGGGAGCAGAGAACACTGAAGCTTTCTTT | CASSLGAENTEAFF
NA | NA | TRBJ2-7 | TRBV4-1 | TGCGCCAGCAGCCAAGACCCGAATTGGAGTTACGAGCAGTACTTC | CASSQDPNWSYEQYF
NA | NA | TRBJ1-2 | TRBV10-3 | TGTGCCATCAGTGAGTCAAACACCTATGGCTACACCTTC | CAISESNTYGYTF